This T cell receptor beta chain was sequenced for a study of blood T cell repertoires in COVID-19. Study information: COVID-19 samples collected from the United States, Italy and Spain covered acute and convalescent phases. T cells, B-cell-depleted T cells, or PBMCs provided the cDNA or gDNA that served as material.

The protocol was immunoSEQ multiplex PCR, while the TCRdb copy is restricted to in-frame clones and leaves out a portion. Of about 250,000 clones listed, 65% to 90% are singletons. This clone was observed a few times. Per germline, CDR1 SGDLS and CDR2 YYNGEE. V lost 5 bases, J lost 4 bases, and 13 bases lay in between. This CDR3 is 14 amino acids long. The receptor's source is a woman aged 50 to 65 with acute COVID-19. Sample: PBMCs or T cells enriched from blood (not recorded which). This chain joins TRBV9 and TRBJ1-5; TRBD1 is a possible D gene (6 bases). This CDR3 reads CASSPGQTNQPQHF. Here the CDR3 DNA reads TGTGCCAGCAGTCCCGGACAGACAAATCAGCCCCAGCATTTT.